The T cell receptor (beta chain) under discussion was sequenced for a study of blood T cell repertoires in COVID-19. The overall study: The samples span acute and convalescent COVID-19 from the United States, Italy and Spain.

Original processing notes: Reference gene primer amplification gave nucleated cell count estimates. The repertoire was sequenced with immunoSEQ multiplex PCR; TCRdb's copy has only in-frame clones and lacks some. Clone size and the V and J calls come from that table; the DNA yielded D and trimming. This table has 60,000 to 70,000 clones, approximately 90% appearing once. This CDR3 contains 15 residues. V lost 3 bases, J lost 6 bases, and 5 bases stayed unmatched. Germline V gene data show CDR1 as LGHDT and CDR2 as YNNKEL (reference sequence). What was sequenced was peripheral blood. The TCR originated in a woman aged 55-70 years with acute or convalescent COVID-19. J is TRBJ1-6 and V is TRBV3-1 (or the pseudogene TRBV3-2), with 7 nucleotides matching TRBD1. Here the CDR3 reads CASSQGGQSNSPLHF. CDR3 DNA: TGTGCCAGCAGCCAGGGGGGACAGAGTAATTCACCCCTCCACTTT.